This entry is about one T cell receptor (beta chain). The antigen remains unidentified. The sample originates from a study of monozygotic twins with inflammatory bowel disease. TCRdb re-called the 5' RACE reads; one entry per CDR3 protein, DNA not given. The sample has some 150,000 distinct CDR3 sequences; the top ten hold about 2.4%. Study results and caveats: Reduced clonotype sharing with other individuals was observed in IBD patients relative to healthy twins, especially with disease activity. Support for a single strong signal or clonotype associated with IBD was absent.

Germline assignment: CDR1 SGHRS and CDR2 YFSETQ. The CDR3 loop spans 13 amino acids. Source material: blood. The rearrangement joins TRBV5-1 to TRBJ1-1. This TCR was sampled from a human donor with ulcerative colitis or Crohn's disease, or a healthy co-twin of an affected twin (not recorded which). The CDR3 sequence is CASSLTVNTEAFF.